The 20 T cell receptor beta chains below all came from one sample that was sequenced in a study of shared clonotypes between healthy human individuals. Produced via immunoSEQ multiplex PCR; TCRdb's table is partial and in-frame only. The sample carries approximately 100,000 clones, around 68% recorded once. Sequencing was performed on memory CD8+ T cells sorted from blood. Subset specified: CD45RO+ cells pooled with CCR7-negative TemRA cells. These TCRs come from a woman aged 25 to 39 in good health.

This chain uses TRBV7-8 with TRBJ2-2, with D perhaps assigned TRBD1 or TRBD2 (5 bases each). V was trimmed by 4 bases and J by 4 bases, leaving 10 bases between them. This CDR3 spans 14 amino acids. Germline CDR1 is SGHVS and CDR2 is FQNEAQ. The DNA of the CDR3 is TGTGCCAGCAGCTCGGGACGGGTCACCGGGGAGCTGTTTTTT. As protein: CASSSGRVTGELFF. Using reference TRBV7-8 and TRBJ2-2 for the parts outside the CDR3, the full variable domain is GAGVSQSPRYKVAKRGQDVALRCDPISGHVSLFWYQQALGQGPEFLTYFQNEAQLDKSGLPSDRFFAERPEGSVSTLKIQRTQQEDSAVYLCASSSGRVTGELFFGEGSRLTVL.

The gene calls are TRBV5-1 and TRBJ2-6; D is unclear. V lost 5 bases and J 2 bases, leaving 5 bases between the germline ends. Per germline, CDR1 SGHRS and CDR2 YFSETQ. The CDR3 totals 13 residues. The CDR3 bases are TGCGCCAGCAGGGACGCTGGGGCCAACGTCCTGACTTTC. It translates to CASRDAGANVLTF.

The chain carries TRBV10-3 and TRBJ1-1; D is ambiguous. The germline V gene encodes CDR1 ENHRY and CDR2 SYGVKD. With 2 bases removed from V and 3 bases from J, the gap between germline ends came to 7 bases. The CDR3 consists of 13 residues. The CDR3 protein is CAISEGSDTEAFF. The CDR3 DNA reads TGTGCCATCAGTGAGGGCAGTGACACTGAAGCTTTCTTT.

Regarding this clone: This could be a read error, since a much larger clone is one nucleotide away. J is TRBJ2-4 and V is TRBV7-3; 11 positions match TRBD2. Germline values: CDR1 SGHTA, CDR2 FQGTGA. CDR3 length equals 17 residues. V shed 5 bases and J 3 bases; nucleotides not matched to a gene: 9. In nucleotides, the CDR3 is TGTGCCAGCAGCGTGACTAGCGGGATCCTAGTCAAAAACATTCAGTACTTC. Translated: CASSVTSGILVKNIQYF.

The chain combines TRBV13 with TRBJ1-2, with 7 positions matching TRBD1. After removal of 8 bases from V and 7 bases from J, the junction contained 13 bases not matched to a gene. The germline CDR1 and CDR2 sequences are PRHDT and FYEKMQ (reference sequence). This CDR3 comprises 14 residues. This CDR3 is CASAQTGRGGGYTF. The CDR3 DNA reads TGTGCCAGCGCCCAGACAGGGCGTGGGGGTGGCTACACCTTC.

The V gene is TRBV6-5, the J gene TRBJ2-7; 10 bases are shared with TRBD1. The CDR3 spans 15 residues. The J segment lost 5 bases and the V segment lost 2 bases, leaving 6 bases of the junction unmatched. In germline, CDR1 is MNHEY, CDR2 SVGAGI. CDR3 DNA: TGTGCCAGCAGTTACACACCGGGACAGGGGAACGAGCAGTACTTC. Translated, it gives CASSYTPGQGNEQYF.

This clone was observed many times. The chain has TRBV27 and TRBJ2-1, with 7 bases identical to TRBD2. The germline V gene encodes CDR1 MNHEY and CDR2 SMNVEV (reference sequence). J gave up 4 bases and V 5 bases, and 23 bases lay outside the gene matches. The CDR3 totals 20 residues. CDR3 region: CASSTYAPGERDPFYNEQFF. DNA for the CDR3: TGTGCCAGCAGTACTTATGCCCCTGGGGAGCGGGACCCTTTTTACAATGAGCAGTTCTTC.

This clone was picked up many times. The same CDR3 can be traced to other DNA sequences in this sample. V and J are TRBV2 and TRBJ2-5; no firm D call. Per germline, CDR1 SNHLY and CDR2 FYNNEI. V lost 3 bases and J lost 5, with 7 bases in between. This CDR3 has 12 amino acids. The CDR3 loop reads CASSDGLETQYF. In nucleotides, the CDR3 is TGTGCCAGCAGTGACGGTCTGGAGACCCAGTACTTC.

This clone occurred a few times. The chain carries TRBV27 and TRBJ2-5; 8 bases agree with TRBD2. The CDR3 contains 14 residues. V shed 5 bases and J 5 bases; nucleotides not matched to a gene: 7. The germline CDR1 and CDR2 sequences are MNHEY and SMNVEV (reference sequence). The CDR3 reads CASSPRSGGETQYF. The DNA of the CDR3 is TGTGCCAGCAGTCCTCGATCGGGAGGGGAGACCCAGTACTTC.

The chain couples TRBV18 to TRBJ2-5; D may be TRBD1 or TRBD2 (5 bases each). V was pared by 1 base and J by 2 bases, with 14 bases between. This CDR3 region has 16 residues. Germline V gene lookup returns CDR1 KGHSH and CDR2 LQKENI. For the CDR3, the DNA is TGTGCCAGCTCACCACAGTCCTTCGGGGCTCAAGAGACCCAGTACTTC. Translation gives CASSPQSFGAQETQYF.

The chain couples TRBV6-6 to TRBJ2-3; 12 bases fit TRBD2. J gave up 2 bases and V 10 bases, and 7 bases lay outside the gene matches. Germline V CDR1 and CDR2: MNHNY, SVGAGI (reference sequence). The CDR3 is 15 amino acids. CDR3 sequence: CAIRGTSGHTDTQYF. The DNA for the CDR3 is TGTGCCATCAGGGGGACTAGCGGGCACACAGATACGCAGTATTTT.

The V call is TRBV25-1, the J call TRBJ1-5, with 8 bases identical to TRBD1. The germline gives CDR1 MGHDK, CDR2 SYGVNS. The trim removed 3 bases at V and 0 bases at J, leaving 4 bases unmatched. The CDR3 contains 16 residues. The CDR3 coding sequence is TGTGCCAGCAGTGATGACAGGGGACATAGCAATCAGCCCCAGCATTTT. Its protein is CASSDDRGHSNQPQHF.

There are a few counts of this clone. The chain joins TRBV7-2 to TRBJ2-2; 9 bases fit TRBD1. The V segment lost 5 bases and the J segment 7 bases; nucleotides outside the gene matches: 11. The CDR3 loop spans 16 amino acids. Germline values: CDR1 SGHTA, CDR2 FQGNSA. The CDR3 here is CASSPTLQGAGGELFF. Here the CDR3 DNA reads TGTGCCAGCAGCCCCACTCTACAGGGGGCGGGCGGGGAGCTGTTTTTT.

This sequence joins TRBV27 and TRBJ2-5, with 10 positions matching TRBD2. The V gene end was trimmed by 5 bases and the J gene end by 6 bases; junction bases not matched to a gene: 6. The germline V gene has CDR1 MNHEY and CDR2 SMNVEV (reference sequence). This CDR3 contains 14 residues. CDR3 loop: CASSPLAGVQTQYF. The CDR3 nucleotides are TGTGCCAGCAGTCCCCTAGCGGGAGTTCAGACCCAGTACTTC.

This chain connects TRBV25-1 to TRBJ2-5; tentatively, D is TRBD2 (6 bases). Matching the DNA end better, TRBJ2-7 makes the J call doubtful. Per the germline V gene, CDR1 is MGHDK and CDR2 is SYGVNS. This CDR3 region has 14 residues. The CDR3 DNA follows: TGTGCCAGCAGTGACCGGGACTCCTCCTACGAGCAGTACTTC. Translation: CASSDRDSSYEQYF.

CDR3 nucleotides: TGTGCCAGCAGTGAGCAGGGGGCGCAGACTGAAGCTTTCTTT. This sequence encodes CASSEQGAQTEAFF. The gene calls are TRBV2 and TRBJ1-1; 8 nucleotides match TRBD1. Looked up from germline, CDR1 is SNHLY and CDR2 is FYNNEI. The V segment lost 3 bases and the J segment 5 bases; nucleotides outside the gene matches: 5. The CDR3 length is 14 residues.

The chain carries TRBV10-3 and TRBJ2-7; D is possibly TRBD1 or TRBD2 (5 bases each). The ends were cut back, 3 bases at V and 12 bases at J, with 15 bases in the middle. This CDR3 region has 12 residues. Germline V CDR1 and CDR2: ENHRY, SYGVKD. CDR3: CAISEDGVGVYF. The DNA of the CDR3 is TGTGCCATCAGTGAAGACGGGGTAGGGGTGTACTTC.

The genes are TRBV13 and TRBJ1-1, with TRBD1 matching over 9 bases. Per the germline V gene, CDR1 is PRHDT and CDR2 is FYEKMQ (reference sequence). The CDR3 is 13 residues long. J was trimmed by 10 bases and V by 5 bases; bases with no gene match: 8. The CDR3 DNA sequence: TGTGCCAGCAGCCCCCGGGACAGGGAGACAGCTTTCTTT. Amino acid sequence: CASSPRDRETAFF.

This clone was seen a few times. The gene calls are TRBV5-4 and TRBJ2-1; D is possibly TRBD1 (6 bases). The CDR3 is 15 amino acids. The V gene's germline CDR1 is SGHNT and CDR2 YYREEE (reference sequence). V was pared by 4 bases and J by 3 bases, with 14 bases between. In DNA, the CDR3 is TGTGCCAGCAGCACCATGACAGGAAACTACAATGAGCAGTTCTTC. Translated, it gives CASSTMTGNYNEQFF.

On this clone itself: Relative to the germline gene, one junction end is altered; a read error may explain this. This sequence joins TRBV6-5 and TRBJ2-3; D may match TRBD1 or TRBD2 (5 bases each). Germline-derived CDR1 and CDR2 are MNHEY and SVGAGI. The CDR3 has 16 amino acids. CDR3 DNA sequence: TGTGCCAGCAATTACCCCCCGGTGTGGGGGACAGATACGCAGTATTTT. Translated, it gives CASNYPPVWGTDTQYF.